The text below deals with one TCR beta chain. What it recognizes is unknown. The CDR3 runs to 15 residues. Trimming took off 1 base at V and 8 bases at J, with 17 bases between the two ends. Germline assignment: CDR1 LGHDT and CDR2 YNNKEL (reference sequence). The authors reverse transcribed roughly 0.5 to 1 ug RNA with random hexamers. TCRdb passed the immunoSEQ multiplex PCR reads through MiXCR, listing each CDR3 protein once. The data contain about 83,000 distinct CDR3 sequences, 90% to 97% of them singletons. The sample is drawn from a study of CD8 T cells in Susac syndrome. Overall study results and limits: Among people with Susac, CD8+ clonal expansion was greatest in TEMRA cells and active patients. Across the total CD8+ repertoires, more than 15 Susac-specific public clones were detected, and across the CD8+ TEMRA repertoires, a few such clones were detected.

The clonotype comes from a human donor with Susac syndrome. Sequencing was done on a sample of CD8+ T cells from PBMCs. The chain links TRBV3-1 to TRBJ1-2, with D hard to call. The CDR3 DNA reads TGTGCCAGCAGCCAAGCGGGCCAAGGGAGTGGCGGCTACACCTTC. Translated, it gives CASSQAGQGSGGYTF.